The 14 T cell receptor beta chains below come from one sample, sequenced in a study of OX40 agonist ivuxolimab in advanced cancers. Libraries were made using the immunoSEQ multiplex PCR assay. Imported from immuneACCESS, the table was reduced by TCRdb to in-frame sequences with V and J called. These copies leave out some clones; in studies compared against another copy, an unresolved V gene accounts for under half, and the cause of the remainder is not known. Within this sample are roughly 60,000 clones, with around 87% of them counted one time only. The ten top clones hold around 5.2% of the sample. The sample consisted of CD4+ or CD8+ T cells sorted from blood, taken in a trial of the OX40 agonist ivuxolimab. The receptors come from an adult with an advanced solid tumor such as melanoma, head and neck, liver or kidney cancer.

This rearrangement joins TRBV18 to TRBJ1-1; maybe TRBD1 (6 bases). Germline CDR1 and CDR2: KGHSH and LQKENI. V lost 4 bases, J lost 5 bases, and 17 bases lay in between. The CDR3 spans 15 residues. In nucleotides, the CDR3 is TGTGCCAGCTCACGGAATATGGCAGGGGAGACTGAAGCTTTCTTT. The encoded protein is CASSRNMAGETEAFF.

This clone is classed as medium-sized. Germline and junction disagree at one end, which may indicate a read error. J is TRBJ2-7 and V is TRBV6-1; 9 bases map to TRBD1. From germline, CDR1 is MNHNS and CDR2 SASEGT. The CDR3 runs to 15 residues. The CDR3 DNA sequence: TGTGCCAGCAGCCCGGCCACAGGGGGCTCCGACGAGCAGTACTTC. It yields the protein CASSPATGGSDEQYF.

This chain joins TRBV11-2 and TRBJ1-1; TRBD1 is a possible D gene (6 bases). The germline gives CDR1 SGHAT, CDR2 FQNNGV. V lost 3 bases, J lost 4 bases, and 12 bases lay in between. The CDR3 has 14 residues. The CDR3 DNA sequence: TGTGCCAGCAGCTTCGGGGGCAAGGGCACTGAAGCTTTCTTT. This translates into CASSFGGKGTEAFF. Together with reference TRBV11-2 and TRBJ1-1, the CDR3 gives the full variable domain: EAGVAQSPRYKIIEKRQSVAFWCNPISGHATLYWYQQILGQGPKLLIQFQNNGVVDDSQLPKDRFSAERLKGVDSTLKIQPAKLEDSAVYLCASSFGGKGTEAFFGQGTRLTVV.

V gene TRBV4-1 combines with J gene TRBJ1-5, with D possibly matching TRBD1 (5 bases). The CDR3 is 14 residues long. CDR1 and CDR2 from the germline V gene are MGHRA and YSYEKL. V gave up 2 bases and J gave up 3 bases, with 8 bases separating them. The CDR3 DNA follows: TGCGCCAGCAGCCAACCAGGGCACAATCAGCCCCAGCATTTT. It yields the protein CASSQPGHNQPQHF.

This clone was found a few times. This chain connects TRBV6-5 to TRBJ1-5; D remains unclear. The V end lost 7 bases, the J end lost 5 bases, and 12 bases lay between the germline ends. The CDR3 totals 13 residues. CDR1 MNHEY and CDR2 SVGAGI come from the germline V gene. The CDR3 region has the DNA TGTGCCAGCACCCTGGGCCCCCATCAGCCCCAGCATTTT. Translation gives CASTLGPHQPQHF.

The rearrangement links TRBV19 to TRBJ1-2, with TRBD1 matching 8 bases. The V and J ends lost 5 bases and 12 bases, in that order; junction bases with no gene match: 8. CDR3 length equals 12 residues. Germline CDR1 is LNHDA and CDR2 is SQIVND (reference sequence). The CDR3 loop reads CASSPQTGVHTF. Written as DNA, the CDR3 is TGTGCCAGTAGTCCACAGACAGGGGTGCACACCTTC.

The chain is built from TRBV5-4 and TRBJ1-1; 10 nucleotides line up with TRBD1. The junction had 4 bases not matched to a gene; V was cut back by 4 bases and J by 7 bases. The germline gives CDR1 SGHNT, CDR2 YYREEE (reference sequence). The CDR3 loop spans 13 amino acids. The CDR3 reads CASSRDRGFEAFF. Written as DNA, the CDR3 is TGTGCCAGCAGCCGGGACAGGGGATTTGAAGCTTTCTTT. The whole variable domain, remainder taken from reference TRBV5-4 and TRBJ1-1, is ETGVTQSPTHLIKTRGQQVTLRCSSQSGHNTVSWYQQALGQGPQFIFQYYREEENGRGNFPPRFSGLQFPNYSSELNVNALELDDSALYLCASSRDRGFEAFFGQGTRLTVV.

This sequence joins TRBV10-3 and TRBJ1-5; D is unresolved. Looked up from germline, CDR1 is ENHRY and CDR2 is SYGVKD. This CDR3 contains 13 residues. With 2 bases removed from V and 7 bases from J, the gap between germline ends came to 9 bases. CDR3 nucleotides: TGTGCCATCAGTGAGGACCCCGGACAGCCCCAGCATTTT. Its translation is CAISEDPGQPQHF.

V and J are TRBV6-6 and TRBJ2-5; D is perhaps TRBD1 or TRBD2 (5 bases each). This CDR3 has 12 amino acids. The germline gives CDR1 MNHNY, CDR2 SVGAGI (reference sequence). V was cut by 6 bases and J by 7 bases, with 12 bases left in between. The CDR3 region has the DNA TGTGCCAGCAGCCCCATGAGGGGGACCCAGTACTTC. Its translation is CASSPMRGTQYF.

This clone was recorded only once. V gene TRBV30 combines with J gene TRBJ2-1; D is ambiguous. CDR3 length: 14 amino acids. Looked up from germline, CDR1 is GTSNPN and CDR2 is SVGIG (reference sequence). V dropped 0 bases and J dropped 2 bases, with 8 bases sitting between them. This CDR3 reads CAWSVSETYNEQFF. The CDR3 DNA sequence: TGTGCCTGGAGTGTGTCGGAGACCTACAATGAGCAGTTCTTC.

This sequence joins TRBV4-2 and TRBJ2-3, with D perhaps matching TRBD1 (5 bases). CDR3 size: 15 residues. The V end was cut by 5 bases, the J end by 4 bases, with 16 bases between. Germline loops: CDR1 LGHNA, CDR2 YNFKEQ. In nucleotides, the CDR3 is TGTGCCAGCAGCTCGTCGACAGTCATTTCAGATACGCAGTATTTT. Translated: CASSSSTVISDTQYF.

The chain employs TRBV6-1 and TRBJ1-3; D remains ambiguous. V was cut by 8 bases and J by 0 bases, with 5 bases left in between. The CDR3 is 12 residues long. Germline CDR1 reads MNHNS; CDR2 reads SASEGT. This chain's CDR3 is CASESSGNTIYF. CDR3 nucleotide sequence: TGTGCCAGCGAATCCTCTGGAAACACCATATATTTT.

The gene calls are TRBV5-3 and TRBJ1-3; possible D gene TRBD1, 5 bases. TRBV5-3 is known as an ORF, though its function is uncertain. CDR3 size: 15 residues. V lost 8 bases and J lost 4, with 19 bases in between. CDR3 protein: CARTPRDRFGNTIYF. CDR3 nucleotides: TGTGCCAGGACCCCCAGGGACCGATTCGGAAACACCATATATTTT.

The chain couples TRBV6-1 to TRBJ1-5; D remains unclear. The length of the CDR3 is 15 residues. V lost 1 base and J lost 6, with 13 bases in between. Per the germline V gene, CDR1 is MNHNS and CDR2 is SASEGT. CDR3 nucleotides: TGTGCCAGCAGTGAAGGGTTGAGCCCTGCTCAGCCCCAGCATTTT. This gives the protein CASSEGLSPAQPQHF.